Shown below are 10 T cell receptor beta chains from a single sample sequenced in a study of T-cell memory formation after mild COVID-19. TCRdb passed the 5' RACE reads through MiXCR, listing each CDR3 protein once. The sample records about 270,000 distinct CDR3 sequences, under 20% being singletons. The material sequenced was PBMCs or a T cell subset sorted from them (not recorded which). Every receptor here comes from a man younger than 35 who had mild COVID-19 (a few samples of this study predate the infection). Cell type and time point are not known.

This clonotype occurred many times. CDR3 loop: CASSPGRGVNNQPQHF. CDR3 coding DNA: TGTGCCAGCAGCCCCGGGAGGGGGGTCAACAATCAGCCCCAGCATTTT. The chain joins TRBV7-9 to TRBJ1-5; perhaps TRBD1 as D (6 bases). Trimming removed 5 bases at V and 3 bases at J, with 17 bases between. CDR1 SEHNR and CDR2 FQNEAQ come from the germline V gene (reference sequence). This CDR3 spans 16 amino acids.

V gene TRBV5-1 combines with J gene TRBJ1-2, with D perhaps TRBD1 (5 bases). V lost 4 bases and J 8 bases, leaving 21 bases between the germline ends. The CDR3 is made up of 15 amino acids. The V gene's germline CDR1 is SGHRS and CDR2 YFSETQ. CDR3 coding DNA: TGCGCCAGCAGCCTCATGACCCCAGGGTCTGGCGGCTACACCTTC. It codes for CASSLMTPGSGGYTF. The entire variable domain, with the rest obtained from reference TRBV5-1 and TRBJ1-2, is as follows: KAGVTQTPRYLIKTRGQQVTLSCSPISGHRSVSWYQQTPGQGLQFLFEYFSETQRNKGNFPGRFSGRQFSNSRSEMNVSTLELGDSALYLCASSLMTPGSGGYTFGSGTRLTVV.

V gene TRBV12-3 or TRBV12-4 combines with J gene TRBJ2-7; the match to TRBD1 covers 10 bases. J was trimmed by 2 bases and V by 6 bases; bases with no gene match: 13. The CDR3 runs to 17 residues. CDR3 sequence: CASSLAPDRGRTYEQYF. The CDR3 DNA follows: TGTGCCAGCAGCCTCGCTCCCGACAGGGGGCGCACCTACGAGCAGTACTTC.

In this sample, this clonotype turned up a few times. The rearrangement joins TRBV7-9 to TRBJ2-5, with D perhaps being TRBD1 or TRBD2 (5 bases each). The CDR3 consists of 14 residues. Trimming cost V 5 bases and J 1 base, with 11 bases left between them. Germline CDR1 reads SEHNR; CDR2 reads FQNEAQ (reference sequence). For the CDR3, the DNA is TGTGCCAGCAGCCCCGGGGCCCCCCAAGAGACCCAGTACTTC. This codes for CASSPGAPQETQYF.

There are a few counts of this clonotype. V is TRBV20-1 and J is TRBJ2-3, with D perhaps matching TRBD2 (7 bases). The V gene's germline CDR1 is DFQATT and CDR2 SNEGSKA (reference sequence). Trimming left V 6 bases short and J 4 bases short, with 20 bases between. This CDR3 has 15 amino acids. The CDR3 is CSAVTVRGRADTQYF. In DNA form, the CDR3 reads TGCAGTGCGGTAACTGTGCGGGGGCGGGCAGATACGCAGTATTTT.

This clonotype has ten or more counts. The genes are TRBV11-2 and TRBJ2-2; no definite D call. The CDR3 is 14 amino acids. Germline lookup yields CDR1 SGHAT and CDR2 FQNNGV. Trimming shortened V by 5 bases and J by 1 base, and 8 bases separated the two germline ends. In nucleotides, the CDR3 is TGTGCCAGCAGCCCGGGCCGGAACACCGGGGAGCTGTTTTTT. This translates into CASSPGRNTGELFF.

The sample holds a few counts of this clonotype. The chain joins TRBV9 to TRBJ2-1, with a tentative D call TRBD2 (6 bases). The ends were cut back, 0 bases at V and 4 bases at J, with 11 bases in the middle. The CDR3 extends over 15 amino acids. Germline V gene lookup returns CDR1 SGDLS and CDR2 YYNGEE. DNA for the CDR3: TGTGCCAGCAGCGTAGTGGGGACTGGATACAATGAGCAGTTCTTC. Its protein product is CASSVVGTGYNEQFF.

CDR3 coding DNA: TGCAGCGTTGGAACCCGGGACAGCACCTACGAGCAGTACTTC. Its translation: CSVGTRDSTYEQYF. The gene calls are TRBV29-1 and TRBJ2-7; 7 bases are a match to TRBD1. After removal of 4 bases from V and 2 bases from J, the junction contained 8 bases not matched to a gene. The germline gives CDR1 SQVTM, CDR2 ANQGSEA. The CDR3 has 14 amino acids.

This clonotype turned up a few times. V usage is TRBV11-2 and J usage is TRBJ2-3; no firm D call. Germline V gene data show CDR1 as SGHAT and CDR2 as FQNNGV. With 0 bases removed from V and 1 base from J, the gap between germline ends came to 14 bases. The CDR3 sequence is 17 residues long. CDR3 in DNA: TGTGCCAGCAGCTTAGATGTCCCAAGACGGGGCACAGATACGCAGTATTTT. This translates into CASSLDVPRRGTDTQYF.

This clonotype has only a few counts. V gene TRBV20-1 combines with J gene TRBJ2-4, with TRBD1 matching 8 bases. The CDR3 is 14 residues long. CDR1 and CDR2 (germline): DFQATT, SNEGSKA (reference sequence). The V and J ends lost 6 bases and 6 bases, in that order; junction bases with no gene match: 10. CDR3 nucleotide sequence: TGCAGTGCCGGTAACACCGACAGGGGAAACATTCAGTACTTC. It encodes CSAGNTDRGNIQYF.